Presented here are 26 T cell receptor beta chains from one specimen sequenced in a study of T cell changes during pregnancy in multiple sclerosis. Assay used: immunoSEQ multiplex PCR; TCRdb lists only in-frame clones, some missing. This table holds 80,000 to 95,000 clones, about 96% found once. The sequencing here drew on peripheral blood, taken in the second trimester of pregnancy. Source of these receptors: a female donor with multiple sclerosis, enrolled in a pregnancy study.

This rearrangement joins TRBV4-1 to TRBJ2-7; possible D gene TRBD1, 6 bases. The CDR3 length is 14 residues. Looked up from germline, CDR1 is MGHRA and CDR2 is YSYEKL. V was shortened by 4 bases and J by 3 bases, with 13 bases between the two germline ends. This CDR3 is CASSLETGDYEQYF. The CDR3 nucleotides are TGCGCCAGCAGCCTTGAGACAGGAGACTACGAGCAGTACTTC.

The DNA of the CDR3 is TGTGCCAGCTCACCGGATCAAAACACTTACAGTGAAGCTTTCTTT. It encodes CASSPDQNTYSEAFF. V gene TRBV18 combines with J gene TRBJ1-1; D ambiguous. V was pared by 3 bases and J by 7 bases, with 18 bases between. CDR1 is KGHSH and CDR2 is LQKENI in the germline V gene. The CDR3 covers 15 residues.

The chain recombines TRBV5-1 with TRBJ2-7, with 8 bases identical to TRBD1. The J segment lost 0 bases and the V segment lost 9 bases, leaving 20 bases of the junction unmatched. The CDR3 has 18 residues. Germline V lookup: CDR1 SGHRS, CDR2 YFSETQ. Here the CDR3 DNA reads TGCGCCAACCATCCTCCAGGGGGCCAGGTGGAAAGCTCCTACGAGCAGTACTTC. Protein product: CANHPPGGQVESSYEQYF.

J is TRBJ1-1 and V is TRBV10-3; D may be TRBD1 (5 bases). Germline CDR1 is ENHRY and CDR2 is SYGVKD. The CDR3 is 14 amino acids. Trimming took 4 bases from V and 4 from J, leaving 13 bases between them. The DNA for the CDR3 is TGTGCCATCAGTGGAGGAATCGGGGGCACTGAAGCTTTCTTT. Protein product: CAISGGIGGTEAFF.

The gene calls are TRBV19 and TRBJ2-5; 7 bases fit TRBD1. Germline V gives CDR1 LNHDA, CDR2 SQIVND (reference sequence). J was trimmed by 1 base and V by 5 bases; bases with no gene match: 10. The CDR3 contains 16 residues. CDR3 DNA sequence: TGTGCCAGTAGTCTCACTTACAGGGGCCCCCAAGAGACCCAGTACTTC. Amino acids: CASSLTYRGPQETQYF. Full variable domain (remainder filled in from reference TRBV19 and TRBJ2-5): DGGITQSPKYLFRKEGQNVTLSCEQNLNHDAMYWYRQDPGQGLRLIYYSQIVNDFQKGDIAEGYSVSREKKESFPLTVTSAQKNPTAFYLCASSLTYRGPQETQYFGPGTRLLVL.

The V gene is TRBV4-3, the J gene TRBJ2-1; 8 bases fit TRBD2. This CDR3 region has 19 residues. Germline V gene lookup returns CDR1 LGHNA and CDR2 YSLEER. Trimming cost V 1 base and J 1 base; bases outside gene matches: 12. CDR3 protein: CASSQGGGRLASSYNEQFF. DNA for the CDR3: TGCGCCAGCAGCCAAGGCGGCGGCAGACTAGCGAGTTCCTACAATGAGCAGTTCTTC.

This chain joins TRBV6-1 and TRBJ2-3; D not certain. The length of the CDR3 is 14 residues. Germline lookup yields CDR1 MNHNS and CDR2 SASEGT. V lost 3 bases and J 1 base, leaving 8 bases between the germline ends. The CDR3 loop is CASSDEMGTDTQYF. CDR3 coding DNA: TGTGCCAGCAGTGATGAGATGGGCACAGATACGCAGTATTTT.

V and J are TRBV28 and TRBJ1-1, with D perhaps TRBD1 (5 bases). V dropped 3 bases and J dropped 10 bases, with 9 bases sitting between them. Germline-derived CDR1 and CDR2 are MDHEN and SYDVKM. This CDR3 contains 11 residues. The CDR3 is CASSFGGRAFF. In DNA, the CDR3 is TGTGCCAGCAGTTTCGGGGGTAGAGCTTTCTTT.

V is TRBV28 and J is TRBJ2-2; TRBD1 matches 9 bases. V trimming: 4 bases; J trimming: 5 bases; junction bases outside the gene matches: 8. This CDR3 is 16 amino acids long. Germline V lookup: CDR1 MDHEN, CDR2 SYDVKM. Here the CDR3 DNA reads TGTGCCAGCAGTTACCCGGGACAGGGAGGAACCGGGGAGCTGTTTTTT. As protein: CASSYPGQGGTGELFF.

The rearrangement joins TRBV5-4 to TRBJ2-7; 14 bases are shared with TRBD2. CDR3 size: 18 residues. Trimming took 0 bases from V and 2 from J; bases not matched to a gene: 7. The germline V gene has CDR1 SGHNT and CDR2 YYREEE (reference sequence). In nucleotides, the CDR3 is TGTGCCAGCAGCTTGGGACTAGCGGGAGGGCCAGTCACCTACGAGCAGTACTTC. Translation: CASSLGLAGGPVTYEQYF.

In the case of this clone: The same CDR3 also results from other DNA sequences found in this sample. J is TRBJ2-7 and V is TRBV27; 11 positions match TRBD2. V lost 5 bases and J lost 3; bases outside the gene matches: 3. The CDR3 loop spans 14 amino acids. CDR1 is MNHEY, CDR2 SMNVEV, per germline (reference sequence). The CDR3 spells CASSPTSGGYEQYF. CDR3 DNA sequence: TGTGCCAGCAGTCCAACTAGCGGGGGCTACGAGCAGTACTTC.

The CDR3 nucleotides are TGTGCCAGCAGCTTACAACCCGGGGAGCCCCAGCATTTT. It codes for CASSLQPGEPQHF. The J gene is TRBJ1-5, the V gene TRBV7-6, with no clear D. This CDR3 spans 13 amino acids. V was trimmed by 2 bases and J by 8 bases, leaving 10 bases between them. From germline, CDR1 is SGHVS and CDR2 FNYEAQ.

In this sample, this clone turned up once. This chain links TRBV5-1 with TRBJ2-1, with 8 positions matching TRBD1. The V gene end was trimmed by 0 bases and the J gene end by 15 bases; junction bases not matched to a gene: 2. The germline V gene has CDR1 SGHRS and CDR2 YFSETQ. The CDR3 is 11 amino acids. For the CDR3, the DNA is TGCGCCAGCAGCTTGGACAGGGGGACGTTCTTC. Protein product: CASSLDRGTFF.

J is TRBJ2-5 and V is TRBV19, with 9 bases identical to TRBD2. CDR1 is LNHDA and CDR2 is SQIVND in the germline V gene (reference sequence). V lost 1 base to trimming and J lost 1 base; unmatched junction nucleotides: 10. The CDR3 has 18 amino acids. The CDR3 bases are TGTGCCAGTAGTATAGGTAGCGGGAGCAGGGGTGCCCAAGAGACCCAGTACTTC. Its protein product is CASSIGSGSRGAQETQYF.

This sequence joins TRBV6-5 and TRBJ1-3; maybe TRBD1 (5 bases). The CDR3 runs 14 residues. V was clipped by 5 bases and J by 4 bases, with 12 bases between them. Germline V gives CDR1 MNHEY, CDR2 SVGAGI. The chain's CDR3 is CASSITRQGNTIYF. The CDR3 DNA reads TGTGCCAGCAGTATTACACGACAGGGAAACACCATATATTTT.

This chain uses TRBV6-6 with TRBJ1-2, with no clear D. CDR1 and CDR2 (germline): MNHNY, SVGAGI (reference sequence). Trimming stripped 7 bases from V and 4 bases from J, with 7 bases between. CDR3 length: 11 residues. CDR3 in amino acids: CASTNSYGYTF. In nucleotides, the CDR3 is TGTGCCAGCACAAACAGCTATGGCTACACCTTC.

The chain couples TRBV9 to TRBJ2-3, with 8 bases that match TRBD2. The CDR3 consists of 16 residues. Trimming at V came to 0 bases and at J to 2 bases, leaving 5 bases not matched to a gene. CDR1 is SGDLS and CDR2 is YYNGEE in the germline V gene. In nucleotides, the CDR3 is TGTGCCAGCAGCGTAGGGTCGGGAGGGTTCACAGATACGCAGTATTTT. It translates to CASSVGSGGFTDTQYF.

The chain links TRBV11-3 to TRBJ2-1; 9 bases fit TRBD2. CDR1 is SGHNT, CDR2 YENEEA, per germline. The CDR3 is made up of 17 amino acids. V shed 0 bases, J shed 10 bases, and the junction held 13 bases outside the gene matches. The CDR3 nucleotides read TGTGCCAGCAGCTTAGATTCGGGCCCTAGCGGGAACGGGGAGCAGTTCTTC. It translates to CASSLDSGPSGNGEQFF.

The J gene is TRBJ2-7, the V gene TRBV25-1; 7 bases are shared with TRBD1. The CDR3 covers 16 residues. The germline V gene encodes CDR1 MGHDK and CDR2 SYGVNS. Trimming at V came to 4 bases and at J to 0 bases, leaving 9 bases not matched to a gene. The CDR3 bases are TGTGCCAGCAGTGCCGACCGGACAGGCATCTCCTACGAGCAGTACTTC. This encodes CASSADRTGISYEQYF.

The genes are TRBV2 and TRBJ1-3, with D possibly matching TRBD1 (5 bases). This CDR3 is built from 13 residues. The V gene's germline CDR1 is SNHLY and CDR2 FYNNEI. V was cut by 7 bases and J by 0 bases, with 7 bases left in between. In DNA form, the CDR3 reads TGTGCCAGCATAAGGGGCTCTGGAAACACCATATATTTT. Translated: CASIRGSGNTIYF. Based on the CDR3 plus reference TRBV2 and TRBJ1-3, the full variable domain is EPEVTQTPSHQVTQMGQEVILRCVPISNHLYFYWYRQILGQKVEFLVSFYNNEISEKSEIFDDQFSVERPDGSNFTLKIRSTKLEDSAMYFCASIRGSGNTIYFGEGSWLTVV.

The chain links TRBV6-4 to TRBJ2-2; no clear D gene. V lost 3 bases and J lost 1, with 6 bases in between. The CDR3 covers 14 residues. Germline CDR1 and CDR2: MRHNA and SNTAGT. CDR3 amino acids: CASSEGENTGELFF. The CDR3 nucleotides read TGTGCCAGCAGTGAAGGAGAGAACACCGGGGAGCTGTTTTTT.

The chain links TRBV5-4 to TRBJ2-3, with a tentative D call TRBD1 (6 bases). With 0 bases removed from V and 2 bases from J, the gap between germline ends came to 7 bases. This CDR3 spans 14 amino acids. Germline CDR1 is SGHNT and CDR2 is YYREEE (reference sequence). The DNA of the CDR3 is TGTGCCAGCAGCTTGGACAGGGTCACAGATACGCAGTATTTT. This encodes CASSLDRVTDTQYF.

This chain connects TRBV5-1 to TRBJ2-1; D is undetermined. Germline V CDR1 and CDR2: SGHRS, YFSETQ. The V end was cut by 0 bases, the J end by 6 bases, with 10 bases between. This CDR3 is built from 14 residues. In DNA, the CDR3 is TGCGCCAGCAGCTTGGGTAATAGCATCAATGAGCAGTTCTTC. This encodes CASSLGNSINEQFF.

The chain links TRBV11-2 to TRBJ1-1, with TRBD1 matching 7 bases. Germline V gene data show CDR1 as SGHAT and CDR2 as FQNNGV. CDR3 length: 12 residues. The V and J ends lost 5 bases and 7 bases, in that order; junction bases with no gene match: 4. The CDR3 sequence is CASSRDRDEAFF. CDR3 sequence (DNA): TGTGCCAGCAGCCGCGACAGGGATGAAGCTTTCTTT.

This clone appeared a single time. This rearrangement joins TRBV5-1 to TRBJ2-3; a possible D gene is TRBD1 (6 bases). The CDR3 loop spans 14 amino acids. Germline-derived CDR1 and CDR2 are SGHRS and YFSETQ. Trimming stripped 2 bases from V and 2 bases from J, with 9 bases between. The CDR3 nucleotides are TGCGCCAGCAGCTTCGGGGACAACACAGATACGCAGTATTTT. It specifies CASSFGDNTDTQYF.

The rearrangement uses TRBV19 and TRBJ2-3; no reliable D call. V lost 5 bases, J lost 4 bases, and 10 bases lay in between. The CDR3 runs to 13 residues. Germline loops: CDR1 LNHDA, CDR2 SQIVND (reference sequence). As DNA, the CDR3 is TGTGCCAGTAGTCCCGCGGTCCCAGATACGCAGTATTTT. As protein: CASSPAVPDTQYF.